This TCR beta chain was identified during a study of CD8 T cells in ankylosing spondylitis listed by TCRdb under 2017. Study-level background: To find TCR variants linked to disease, the study profiled T cell receptor beta repertoires in ankylosing spondylitis patients and healthy donors. Samples of peripheral blood were taken, and for ankylosing spondylitis patients, synovial fluid was collected as well. In total, the full study cohort was made up of 95 to 110 healthy donors and more than 20 ankylosing spondylitis patients. Beyond this particular receptor, the publication reports: Significant enrichment of the disease-linked clones was reported in matched synovial fluid samples from ankylosing spondylitis patients. Blood from ankylosing spondylitis patients appeared to be characterized by a TCR beta motif composed of under ten highly homologous amino acid variants. The disease-linked clones had a CD8+ phenotype and were found at relatively low frequencies in peripheral blood. Some of the motif variants had been reported before in the synovial fluid and blood of reactive arthritis patients, a finding that suggests common disease-initiation mechanisms.

The CDR3 holds 15 amino acids from the cysteine to the phenylalanine. Only CDR3 DNA is held: 45 bases, read in frame from base 1. CDR1 and CDR2 (SGHTA, FQGNSA) derive from the germline V gene. Remarks on this clonotype: Its target antigen remains unknown. One junction end disagrees with the germline gene, perhaps due to a read error.

The instrument given in TCRdb is Illumina HiSeq 2500. Quantitative 5'-RACE with molecular barcodes was used to prepare TCR beta libraries. In the source study's methods: Disease-linked TCR variants were identified with a new computational method built on a probabilistic model of VDJ rearrangement. Starting from the raw public reads, TCRdb applied fastp trimming at Q25, assembled clones with MiXCR and retained in-frame beta chains. CDR3 protein duplicates are merged, each entry listing the most common genes and DNA. The V and J calls here are based on TCRdb, not the publication. This sample is represented by roughly 260,000 distinct CDR3 sequences; roughly 20% of them were singletons. The ten largest clonotypes hold around 7.8% of the sample.

Sequencing input: blood, either unsorted or a sorted T cell fraction (not recorded which). The sequence derives from a male donor with ankylosing spondylitis or in good health (not recorded which). The chain uses TRBV7-2 and TRBJ1-6; the D gene assignment is ambiguous. The CDR3 region has the sequence CASSLAGLYSSPLHF. The sequenced DNA is TGTGCCAGCAGCTTAGCAGGGCTCTATAGTTCACCCCTCCACTTT.